The entry below gives a single T cell receptor (beta chain) sequence along with its context. In its sample, this clonotype was seen a few times. Its antigen has not been determined. No clone much larger than this one lies a single base away; base qualities are absent. Looking up the germline V gene (reference sequence) yields CDR1 SGHKS and CDR2 YYEKEE. CDR3 length: 15 amino acids, cysteine to phenylalanine. Only the CDR3 portion is preserved as DNA: 45 bases, with reading frame beginning at the first base. Trimming takes 0 bases from V and 0 bases from J, and the germline ends sit 9 bases apart. What this sample's time point label stands for: patch test 2, 6 weeks after DPC sensitization. This specimen's treatment or condition label, interpreted: therapeutic diphenylcyclopropenone sensitization with weekly scalp DPC. At every patch-test visit, the blood draw took place before the patch test was put on. Patients were eligible if aged 18 to 70, diagnosed with alopecia and judged suitable for DPC therapy, and pregnant patients were excluded. Total RNA was extracted from unfractionated whole blood collected in Tempus Blood RNA tubes.

The method behind the library was RACE. The sample was run on a NextSeq 500. During library preparation, unique molecular identifiers were attached to individual cDNA molecules so that TCRs could be counted in a quantitative, reproducible way. Both TCR alpha and TCR beta chains were sequenced from each blood RNA sample. Processing in the source paper ran as follows. A median of roughly 99,000 TCRs per sample was observed, with a range of 23,224 to 690,600. V, J and CDR3 annotation of the TCR reads was carried out using the Decombinator software suite. For the PS versus PT1 abundance plots, all samples were subsampled to the same number of TCRs (28,000). TCRs were defined as expanded if absent before sensitization and observed at least eight times at the 2-week time point. TCRdb cleaned the public reads at Q25 with fastp, built clones with MiXCR and kept in-frame beta chains. Each entry is one CDR3 protein sequence, shown with its most common DNA and genes. The V and J calls follow TCRdb's processing rather than the paper's. The sample table records 360,000 or so distinct CDR3 sequences; about 6% of these occur just once. The ten largest make up roughly 5.4% of the sample.

The data derive from a study of human T cells and chemical hapten exposure (dated by TCRdb to the early 2020s). In terms of the full investigation: For sensitization, 2% DPC in acetone was applied to a 2 cm by 2 cm area of upper inner arm skin. Blood samples were taken from patients before sensitization (week 0) and at 2, 6 and about 24 weeks after DPC sensitization. Roughly 30 alopecia patients gave blood for TCR sequencing at one to four time points (pre-sensitization, 2, 6 and 24 weeks). In alopecia patients, the study followed how the peripheral blood TCR repertoire changed in vivo over primary and secondary sensitization to diphenylcyclopropenone (DPC), a hapten. Most of the patients in the cohort were female, and the cohort covered alopecia areata with under or over 50% scalp involvement, alopecia totalis and alopecia universalis. Libraries were combined into a pool for sequencing, and differences in TCR yield between samples came mainly from small differences in library volumes within the pool. Patch testing on the upper back used Finn chambers containing 0.01% DPC, with scoring done after 6 days according to International Contact Dermatitis Research Group standards. Patients additionally received weekly therapeutic DPC doses to the scalp throughout the approximately 24-week study period. The research as a whole found: Significantly more large CDR3 similarity clusters were formed by expanded TCRs than by pre-sensitization or healthy control sets, consistent with antigen-driven responses. After repeated subsampling, changes were observed in the strength of the expansion versus patch-test correlation and in the threshold at which the correlation became significant. DPC sensitization did not change the number of TCRs with a frequency above 1 in 1000, and there was no evidence of changes in global repertoire structure. Alopecia, a presumed autoimmune disease, was present in all patients, so the immune response of the patients might differ from that of healthy individuals. A positive correlation was found between the number of PT1 expanded TCRs and patch test score, with significance reached at thresholds 8, 16 and 32 but not 4.

The chain links TRBV5-5 with TRBJ1-2; no D gene is confidently identified. The origin of this receptor is a woman aged 18-29 years with alopecia areata. Some clones in this sample may be carry-over from other donors' samples. The sample consisted of whole blood, taken in connection with sensitization to the hapten diphenylcyclopropenone (DPC). The CDR3 protein sequence reads: CASSLEAQANYGYTF. The DNA reads TGTGCCAGCAGCTTGGAGGCCCAGGCTAACTATGGCTACACCTTC. Where the CDR3 stops, the reference TRBV5-5 and TRBJ1-2 genes take over; the full variable domain is DAGVTQSPTHLIKTRGQQVTLRCSPISGHKSVSWYQQVLGQGPQFIFQYYEKEERGRGNFPDRFSARQFPNYSSELNVNALLLGDSALYLCASSLEAQANYGYTFGSGTRLTVV.